The source of this T cell receptor (beta chain) is a study of OX40 agonist ivuxolimab in advanced cancers. Study-level background: Ivuxolimab, which targeted the costimulatory receptor OX40 (CD134), was an agonistic, fully human IgG2 monoclonal antibody. Intravenous ivuxolimab was administered to patients every 2 weeks at six dose levels: 0.01, 0.1, 0.3, 1.5, 3 and 10 mg/kg. Partial responses occurred in three dose-escalation patients, of whom one had hepatocellular carcinoma and two had cutaneous melanoma. In the dose-escalation cohort, 82.7% of patients were male, and the mean age was approximately 64 years, with a range of roughly 20 to 79. The point of sequencing TCRbeta in the periphery was to test whether ivuxolimab changed TCR sequence diversity and drove clonal T-cell expansion. Among the roughly 52 dose-escalation patients, approximately 20 had hepatocellular carcinoma, roughly 15 melanoma, 9 renal cell carcinoma and 9 head and neck cancer. The paper describes the monotherapy dose-escalation part (N = 52 patients) of the phase I trial of ivuxolimab. Prior anti-PD-1, anti-PD-L1 or anti-CTLA-4 therapy was permitted, and checkpoint inhibitors had been received by 30% to 40% of dose-escalation patients.

Counted from cysteine to phenylalanine, this CDR3 has 12 amino acids. The retained sequence is limited to the CDR3, 36 bases, with the frame set at the first base. Taken from the germline V gene, the CDR1 and CDR2 loops are SGHAT and FQNNGV. Trimming costs V 0 bases and J 8 bases, and their ends lie 5 bases apart. With respect to this clone: Its antigen has not been determined. No quality values exist for individual bases; no much larger clone is one base distant.

Genomic DNA was isolated from the sorted cells so that the TCRbeta CDR3 region could be sequenced. TCRbeta CDR3 regions were sequenced using the immunoSEQ Assay. TCRdb holds this immuneACCESS table with in-frame rearrangements only. Some clones are missing; in checked studies, unresolved V genes explain under half, and the rest has no known cause. The sample includes more than 50,000 clones, with around 86% observed a single time. The ten largest clones represent approximately 11% of the sample. Study-level results and caveats: Low levels of normalized T-cell clonal expansion were also shown by some nonresponding patients. In partial responders in the 0.1-3.0 mg/kg groups, normalized peripheral clonal expansion was found to be among the lowest, especially among CD8+ T cells. At doses of 0.1 to 3.0 mg/kg, clonal expansion of both CD4+ and CD8+ T cells in blood was seen between baseline and week 6. After ivuxolimab, CD8+ T cells had more expanded clones than CD4+ T cells on average. Antigen specificity was not determined for the clonally expanded peripheral T cells.

Patients with a history of autoimmune disease or receiving systemic immunosuppression were excluded from the trial. Peripheral blood for TCR sequencing was collected from all dose cohorts at baseline, on cycle 4 day 1, and on cycle 7 day 1. Samples came from an open-label, multicenter, first-in-human phase I dose-escalation trial of ivuxolimab. Adults with locally advanced or metastatic melanoma, renal cell, hepatocellular, or head and neck squamous cell carcinoma were enrolled in the trial. Before TCR sequencing, CD4+ T cells and CD8+ T cells from peripheral blood were sorted into separate populations.

This clonotype originated in an adult with an advanced solid tumor such as melanoma, head and neck, liver or kidney cancer. The starting material was CD4+ or CD8+ T cells sorted from blood, obtained in a trial of the OX40 agonist ivuxolimab. Here the chain combines TRBV11-2 and TRBJ2-1; too little of a D gene remains to name it. This receptor has the CDR3 CASSLEWDEQFF. The DNA sequence follows: TGTGCCAGCAGCTTAGAATGGGATGAGCAGTTCTTC.